One sample yielded the 29 T cell receptor beta chains listed below, sequenced in a study of blood T cell repertoires in COVID-19. Profiling relied on immunoSEQ multiplex PCR, and the TCRdb table lists in-frame clones only, not all of them. The sample contains about 350,000 clones, almost 90% of which appear only once. Sequenced input: PBMCs or T cells enriched from blood (not recorded which). These TCRs come from a woman in her thirties who had been exposed to COVID-19.

This chain connects TRBV18 to TRBJ2-1, with 7 bases that match TRBD1. V lost 4 bases, J lost 0 bases, and 3 bases stayed unmatched. CDR3 size: 15 residues. Germline CDR1 reads KGHSH; CDR2 reads LQKENI. DNA of the CDR3: TGTGCCAGCTCACTCCAGGGGGACTCCTACAATGAGCAGTTCTTC. Translating gives CASSLQGDSYNEQFF.

A single count supports this clone. The rearrangement links TRBV7-9 to TRBJ2-1, with TRBD1 as a possible D gene (6 bases). Trimming removed 10 bases at V and 2 bases at J, with 12 bases between. The CDR3 extends over 13 amino acids. Germline CDR1 reads SEHNR; CDR2 reads FQNEAQ (reference sequence). DNA of the CDR3: TGTGCCACCCCAGGGGAAACCTACAATGAGCAGTTCTTC. Protein sequence: CATPGETYNEQFF.

This chain joins TRBV6-4 and TRBJ2-3; the match to TRBD2 covers 7 bases. The germline gives CDR1 MRHNA, CDR2 SNTAGT. The CDR3 has 15 amino acids. Unmatched junction bases numbered 6, after V lost 5 bases and J lost 1 base. CDR3 coding DNA: TGTGCCAGCAGTCCTGGACTAGTGGGCACAGATACGCAGTATTTT. It is translated as CASSPGLVGTDTQYF.

The rearrangement uses TRBV5-1 and TRBJ2-3; 8 bases match TRBD2. Germline assignment: CDR1 SGHRS and CDR2 YFSETQ. Germline trimming cut 7 bases from V and 5 bases from J; bases unmatched to any gene: 9. This CDR3 has 14 residues. CDR3 in amino acids: CASSTGGQGDTQYF. CDR3 sequence (DNA): TGCGCCAGCTCTACGGGAGGGCAGGGAGATACGCAGTATTTT.

In regard to this clone: This specimen includes other DNA sequences encoding the same CDR3. The chain is built from TRBV5-5 and TRBJ1-5; D ambiguous. The CDR3 is made up of 14 amino acids. Trimming pared 4 bases from V and 0 bases from J, leaving 8 bases between. Per germline, CDR1 SGHKS and CDR2 YYEKEE (reference sequence). The CDR3 loop is CASSLRGSNQPQHF. The DNA of the CDR3 is TGTGCCAGCAGCCTCCGGGGTAGCAATCAGCCCCAGCATTTT.

CDR3 sequence (DNA): TGTGCCAGTAATGATCGACAGGGGGATCGGAATAATTCACCCCTCCACTTT. As protein: CASNDRQGDRNNSPLHF. V usage is TRBV19 and J usage is TRBJ1-6, with 9 nucleotides matching TRBD1. Trimming removed 7 bases from V and 5 bases from J; junction bases left unmatched: 12. The CDR3 contains 17 residues. Germline V lookup: CDR1 LNHDA, CDR2 SQIVND (reference sequence).

The rearrangement links TRBV15 to TRBJ2-1; TRBD2 might be the D (6 bases). Germline CDR1 is LNHNV and CDR2 is YYDKDF (reference sequence). The CDR3 length is 15 residues. V lost 1 base and J lost 4, with 11 bases in between. CDR3 loop: CATSRGGRSYNEQFF. The DNA for the CDR3 is TGTGCCACCAGCAGAGGAGGGAGGTCTTACAATGAGCAGTTCTTC.

V and J are TRBV28 and TRBJ1-1; 8 positions match TRBD1. J gave up 6 bases and V 6 bases, and 3 bases lay outside the gene matches. The CDR3 runs 12 residues. Germline lookup yields CDR1 MDHEN and CDR2 SYDVKM. The CDR3 sequence is CASRPQGAEAFF. In DNA form, the CDR3 reads TGTGCCAGCAGACCACAGGGGGCTGAAGCTTTCTTT.

J is TRBJ1-1 and V is TRBV7-3, with a possible D match to TRBD1 (5 bases). The CDR3 length is 14 residues. Trimming cost V 0 bases and J 6 bases, with 11 bases left between them. Germline V lookup: CDR1 SGHTA, CDR2 FQGTGA. The CDR3 sequence is CASSLTSGGAEAFF. Here the CDR3 DNA reads TGTGCCAGCAGCTTAACCAGCGGGGGTGCTGAAGCTTTCTTT.

This rearrangement joins TRBV6-1 to TRBJ1-2; no definite D call. This CDR3 comprises 15 residues. Germline V gene lookup returns CDR1 MNHNS and CDR2 SASEGT. V lost 1 base to trimming and J lost 7 bases, with 16 bases between them. The CDR3 nucleotides read TGTGCCAGCAGTGAAGTTATAGCATATTCGGGTGGCTACACCTTC. Translated: CASSEVIAYSGGYTF.

V gene TRBV12-2 combines with J gene TRBJ2-1; no check of the table's D call, TRBD2, against the DNA was made. TRBV12-2 is designated a pseudogene. The CDR3 has 21 residues. CDR3 protein: CASRLGGTSGRALGSYNEQFF. The CDR3 nucleotides are TGTGCAAGTCGCTTAGGAGGGACTAGCGGGAGGGCCTTGGGCTCCTACAATGAGCAGTTCTTC.

This clone was detected once. The chain recombines TRBV12-3 or TRBV12-4 with TRBJ2-7; D unresolved. The CDR3 length is 13 residues. Trimming cost V 4 bases and J 2 bases, with 9 bases left between them. As DNA, the CDR3 is TGTGCCAGCAGTTCCGCCCGGGCCTACGAGCAGTACTTC. Its protein product is CASSSARAYEQYF.

The genes are TRBV30 and TRBJ2-3, with D possibly matching TRBD2 (5 bases). Trimming removed 2 bases from V and 4 bases from J, with 10 bases in between. This CDR3 region has 13 residues. The germline V gene encodes CDR1 GTSNPN and CDR2 SVGIG (reference sequence). In nucleotides, the CDR3 is TGTGCCTGGAGTCGCGGACTGTCAGATACGCAGTATTTT. Encoded protein: CAWSRGLSDTQYF.

This clone has just one count. DNA of the CDR3: TGTGCCATCAGGAAAGCTCTTACTAGCGGGTCCTACAATGAGCAGTTCTTC. Encoded protein: CAIRKALTSGSYNEQFF. The chain has TRBV10-3 and TRBJ2-1; 9 bases align to TRBD2. Germline V gene data show CDR1 as ENHRY and CDR2 as SYGVKD. The CDR3 is 17 amino acids. The junction had 10 bases not matched to a gene; V was cut back by 6 bases and J by 1 base.

The chain links TRBV5-6 to TRBJ2-1, with D perhaps matching TRBD1 (6 bases). The CDR3 is 16 amino acids. The ends were cut back, 4 bases at V and 6 bases at J, with 20 bases in the middle. The V gene's germline CDR1 is SGHDT and CDR2 YYEEEE. The DNA of the CDR3 is TGTGCCAGCAGCGAATGGGACACCCGGCCCCTCAATGAGCAGTTCTTC. This codes for CASSEWDTRPLNEQFF.

The chain joins TRBV9 to TRBJ2-1; possibly TRBD2 for D (6 bases). V dropped 1 base and J dropped 3 bases, with 11 bases sitting between them. Germline V gene lookup returns CDR1 SGDLS and CDR2 YYNGEE. The CDR3 length is 15 residues. The CDR3 sequence is CASSVTRGNYNEQFF. Here the CDR3 DNA reads TGTGCCAGCAGCGTAACCCGGGGGAACTACAATGAGCAGTTCTTC.

The CDR3 DNA is TGCGCCAGCAGCTTGCAGGGGGAGGCCCATCAGCCCCAGCATTTT. Protein: CASSLQGEAHQPQHF. The chain couples TRBV5-1 to TRBJ1-5, with TRBD1 matching over 7 bases. Germline values: CDR1 SGHRS, CDR2 YFSETQ. This CDR3 spans 15 amino acids. V lost 1 base and J lost 5; bases outside the gene matches: 6.

V usage is TRBV28 and J usage is TRBJ1-4, with 11 positions matching TRBD1. The CDR3 is 18 residues long. The V segment lost 3 bases and the J segment 3 bases; nucleotides outside the gene matches: 9. From germline, CDR1 is MDHEN and CDR2 SYDVKM. The CDR3 spells CASSFGPGQGESNEKLFF. The CDR3, as DNA: TGTGCCAGCAGTTTTGGGCCGGGACAGGGGGAGTCTAATGAAAAACTGTTTTTT.

The genes are TRBV9 and TRBJ1-5; 7 nucleotides align to TRBD1. From germline, CDR1 is SGDLS and CDR2 YYNGEE. The ends lost 4 bases at V and 3 bases at J; junction bases unmatched: 10. The CDR3 consists of 16 residues. The CDR3 DNA reads as TGTGCCAGCAGCCCCGGGAGGGGGCGAGTCAATCAGCCCCAGCATTTT. This codes for CASSPGRGRVNQPQHF.

The V and J genes are TRBV19 and TRBJ2-5; TRBD2 is a possible D gene (5 bases). The germline V gene encodes CDR1 LNHDA and CDR2 SQIVND (reference sequence). The CDR3 loop spans 16 amino acids. Between the trimmed V and J ends, which lost 2 bases and 2 bases, there was a span of 15 bases. DNA for the CDR3: TGTGCCAGTAGTATAATGAGGCTAGCCGAACAAGAGACCCAGTACTTC. Its protein is CASSIMRLAEQETQYF.

The CDR3 nucleotides read TGTGCCAGCATGAGGGAGGGGTCTGGAAACACCATATATTTT. Translated, it gives CASMREGSGNTIYF. The chain joins TRBV2 to TRBJ1-3, with D possibly being TRBD1 (5 bases). V lost 7 bases and J lost 1, with 11 bases in between. Germline CDR1 and CDR2: SNHLY and FYNNEI. There are 14 residues in the CDR3.

This rearrangement joins TRBV19 to TRBJ1-5, with 9 bases fitting TRBD1. The CDR3 is made up of 14 amino acids. The trim removed 3 bases at V and 14 bases at J, leaving 11 bases unmatched. Germline V gene data show CDR1 as LNHDA and CDR2 as SQIVND (reference sequence). The CDR3 DNA follows: TGTGCCAGTAGTATCCGGGACAGGGACGTCAAGGAGCATTTT. Translation: CASSIRDRDVKEHF.

This chain joins TRBV5-1 and TRBJ1-2; 7 bases line up with TRBD1. The CDR3 is made up of 13 amino acids. The germline V gene encodes CDR1 SGHRS and CDR2 YFSETQ. The ends lost 2 bases at V and 8 bases at J; junction bases unmatched: 6. The CDR3 reads CASSLQGTDGYTF. The CDR3 nucleotides are TGCGCCAGCAGCTTACAGGGGACGGACGGCTACACCTTC.

The chain joins TRBV19 to TRBJ1-1; 7 nucleotides align to TRBD1. This CDR3 comprises 14 residues. V gave up 3 bases and J gave up 2 bases; unmatched junction bases: 3. Germline CDR1 reads LNHDA; CDR2 reads SQIVND (reference sequence). CDR3 region: CASSIRTGNTEAFF. CDR3 sequence (DNA): TGTGCCAGTAGTATCCGGACAGGCAACACTGAAGCTTTCTTT.

The rearrangement links TRBV24-1 to TRBJ2-1, with 14 bases fitting TRBD2. The CDR3 spans 16 residues. CDR1 and CDR2 (germline): KGHDR, SFDVKD. Trimming removed 4 bases from V and 9 bases from J; junction bases left unmatched: 7. The CDR3 DNA sequence: TGTGCCACCAGTGACCGTACCGGGACTAGCGGGAGTGAGCAGTTCTTC. Translation: CATSDRTGTSGSEQFF.

The chain employs TRBV28 and TRBJ2-3; 8 bases align to TRBD2. CDR1 and CDR2 from the germline V gene are MDHEN and SYDVKM. The CDR3 spans 15 residues. V lost 5 bases to trimming and J lost 3 bases; unmatched junction nucleotides: 7. The CDR3 nucleotides are TGTGCCAGCAGTCCCTGGGGCGGGAGGACAGATACGCAGTATTTT. Its protein product is CASSPWGGRTDTQYF.

The chain carries TRBV4-2 and TRBJ2-6; unclear D gene. With 1 base removed from V and 0 bases from J, the gap between germline ends came to 16 bases. Germline V CDR1 and CDR2: LGHNA, YNFKEQ. The CDR3 is 19 residues long. The CDR3 here is CASSQVRGRTSSGANVLTF. CDR3 DNA: TGTGCCAGCAGCCAAGTTCGTGGGCGAACGAGCTCTGGGGCCAACGTCCTGACTTTC.

The chain uses TRBV19 and TRBJ2-7; D is perhaps TRBD2 (6 bases). Germline loops: CDR1 LNHDA, CDR2 SQIVND (reference sequence). Trimming pared 3 bases from V and 3 bases from J, leaving 12 bases between. This CDR3 is built from 14 residues. In DNA form, the CDR3 reads TGTGCCAGTAGTATTGGTCTAGCGAGCTACGAGCAGTACTTC. Protein sequence: CASSIGLASYEQYF.

J is TRBJ1-2 and V is TRBV18, with 9 bases fitting TRBD1. Germline V CDR1 and CDR2: KGHSH, LQKENI. The CDR3 runs to 14 residues. V trimming: 3 bases; J trimming: 4 bases; junction bases outside the gene matches: 3. The CDR3 region has the DNA TGTGCCAGCTCACCCCAGACAGGGGGCTATGGCTACACCTTC. The encoded protein is CASSPQTGGYGYTF.